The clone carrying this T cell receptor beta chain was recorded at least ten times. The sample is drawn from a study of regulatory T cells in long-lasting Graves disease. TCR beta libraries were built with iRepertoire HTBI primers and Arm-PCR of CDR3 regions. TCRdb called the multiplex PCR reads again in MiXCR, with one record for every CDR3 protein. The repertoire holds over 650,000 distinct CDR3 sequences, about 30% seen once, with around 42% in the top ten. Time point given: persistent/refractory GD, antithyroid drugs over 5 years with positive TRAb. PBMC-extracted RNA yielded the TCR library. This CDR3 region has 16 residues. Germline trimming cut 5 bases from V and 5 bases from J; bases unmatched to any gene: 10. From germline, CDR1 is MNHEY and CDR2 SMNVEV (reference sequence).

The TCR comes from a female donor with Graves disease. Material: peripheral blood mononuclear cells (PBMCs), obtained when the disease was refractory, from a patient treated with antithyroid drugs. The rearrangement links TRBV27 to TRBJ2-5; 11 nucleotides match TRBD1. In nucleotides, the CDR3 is TGTGCCAGCAGTCCGCTGCCGGGACAGGGGGAGGAGACCCAGTACTTC. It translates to CASSPLPGQGEETQYF.